One sample yielded the 29 T cell receptor beta chains listed below, sequenced in a study of human T cells and chemical hapten exposure. In TCRdb, the RACE reads were re-called with MiXCR into one record per CDR3 protein. The data contain 120,000 or so distinct CDR3 sequences, 11% of them singletons. Indicated time point: patch test 3, about 24 weeks after DPC sensitization. The treatment: therapeutic diphenylcyclopropenone sensitization with weekly scalp DPC. Sequenced here: whole blood, sampled in connection with sensitization to the hapten diphenylcyclopropenone (DPC). The receptors shown here come from a woman between 50 and 59 years old with alopecia areata. Some clones in this sample may be carry-over from other donors' samples.

In its sample, this clonotype was seen many times. This chain uses TRBV18 with TRBJ1-1, with 7 positions matching TRBD1. V was clipped by 4 bases and J by 0 bases; unmatched bases: 2. Germline V lookup: CDR1 KGHSH, CDR2 LQKENI. The CDR3 extends over 14 amino acids. CDR3: CASSLGQLNTEAFF. CDR3 nucleotides: TGTGCCAGCTCACTGGGACAGCTGAACACTGAAGCTTTCTTT.

The genes are TRBV5-1 and TRBJ2-7; TRBD2 matches 10 bases. The V and J ends lost 2 bases and 0 bases, in that order; junction bases with no gene match: 8. The germline V gene has CDR1 SGHRS and CDR2 YFSETQ. CDR3 size: 17 residues. For the CDR3, the DNA is TGCGCCAGCAGCTTATGGCTAGCGGGGGTCGCCTCCTACGAGCAGTACTTC. This sequence encodes CASSLWLAGVASYEQYF.

This chain uses TRBV12-3 or TRBV12-4 with TRBJ1-3; D not certain. The CDR3 is 14 amino acids. V lost 4 bases and J 2 bases, leaving 9 bases between the germline ends. CDR3 coding DNA: TGTGCCAGCAGTTGGGCCAGGACTGGAAACACCATATATTTT. Its protein product is CASSWARTGNTIYF.

This clonotype was seen only a few times. The chain combines TRBV4-2 with TRBJ2-1; 10 bases are shared with TRBD2. The CDR3 spans 16 residues. V lost 0 bases and J lost 7; bases outside the gene matches: 6. Germline-derived CDR1 and CDR2 are LGHNA and YNFKEQ. The DNA for the CDR3 is TGTGCCAGCAGCCAAGATTCGCCTAGCGGGGGTAATGAGCAGTTCTTC. Residues: CASSQDSPSGGNEQFF.

The chain recombines TRBV6-1 with TRBJ1-6, with D unresolved. Trimming removed 6 bases at V and 12 bases at J, with 9 bases between. The CDR3 is 11 amino acids. Germline CDR1 and CDR2: MNHNS and SASEGT. The CDR3 loop reads CASRENGPLHF. CDR3 nucleotides: TGTGCCAGCAGGGAGAACGGACCCCTCCACTTT.

The genes are TRBV5-1 and TRBJ1-1; D is undetermined. Trimming stripped 0 bases from V and 3 bases from J, with 12 bases between. This CDR3 comprises 15 residues. Germline-derived CDR1 and CDR2 are SGHRS and YFSETQ. For the CDR3, the DNA is TGCGCCAGCAGCTTGGATTTGGGGTGGCACACTGAAGCTTTCTTT. Its translation is CASSLDLGWHTEAFF.

This clonotype was counted between two and nine times. V usage is TRBV12-3 or TRBV12-4 and J usage is TRBJ1-5; D is possibly TRBD1 (5 bases). The V and J ends lost 6 bases and 0 bases respectively, with 12 bases between them. The CDR3 has 15 residues. The CDR3 spells CASSSVGVSNQPQHF. The CDR3 bases are TGTGCCAGCAGCTCTGTGGGGGTTAGCAATCAGCCCCAGCATTTT.

This clonotype was seen ten or more times. This chain uses TRBV20-1 with TRBJ2-1; TRBD2 might be the D (6 bases). The CDR3 has 14 residues. The V and J ends lost 3 bases and 5 bases respectively, with 14 bases between them. Per germline, CDR1 DFQATT and CDR2 SNEGSKA (reference sequence). The CDR3 DNA sequence: TGCAGTGCTAGTAGCGGTAGCCACGACAATGAGCAGTTCTTC. It yields the protein CSASSGSHDNEQFF.

This chain links TRBV10-3 with TRBJ2-7, with 13 bases fitting TRBD2. After removal of 6 bases from V and 5 bases from J, the junction contained 1 base not matched to a gene. The CDR3 extends over 13 amino acids. The germline V gene has CDR1 ENHRY and CDR2 SYGVKD. This chain's CDR3 is CAISGTSGNEQYF. The CDR3 bases are TGTGCCATCAGCGGGACTAGCGGGAACGAGCAGTACTTC.

In its sample, this clonotype was seen many times. The rearrangement links TRBV20-1 to TRBJ2-7; 11 bases agree with TRBD2. Looked up from germline, CDR1 is DFQATT and CDR2 is SNEGSKA (reference sequence). This CDR3 is 12 amino acids long. DNA for the CDR3: TGCAGCGGTAGCGGGGGGGGATACGAGCAGTACTTC. It specifies CSGSGGGYEQYF.

This clonotype was seen a few times. The chain carries TRBV20-1 and TRBJ2-2; no definite D call. Germline-derived CDR1 and CDR2 are DFQATT and SNEGSKA (reference sequence). The V and J ends lost 0 bases and 5 bases respectively, with 4 bases between them. The CDR3 totals 12 residues. The CDR3 sequence: CSARDVTGELFF. DNA for the CDR3: TGCAGTGCTAGAGATGTTACCGGGGAGCTGTTTTTT.

This clonotype was picked up a small number of times. The rearrangement links TRBV6-2 or TRBV6-3 to TRBJ1-1, with unresolved D. CDR1 is MNHEY and CDR2 is SVGEGT in the germline V gene. The CDR3 covers 13 residues. Trimming pared 3 bases from V and 1 base from J, leaving 6 bases between. The CDR3 DNA sequence: TGTGCCAGCAGTTATATAGCGAACACTGAAGCTTTCTTT. This sequence encodes CASSYIANTEAFF.

This clonotype was seen at least ten times. V usage is TRBV29-1 and J usage is TRBJ2-1, with a tentative D call TRBD2 (5 bases). V shed 0 bases and J shed 6 bases, with 6 bases lying between them. This CDR3 is built from 12 residues. CDR1 is SQVTM and CDR2 is ANQGSEA in the germline V gene. CDR3: CSVEDEGNEQFF. In DNA, the CDR3 is TGCAGCGTTGAAGATGAGGGCAATGAGCAGTTCTTC.

This clonotype was observed a few times. V gene TRBV7-9 combines with J gene TRBJ1-5; D uncertain. The germline V and J ends were trimmed by 5 bases and 3 bases, with 11 bases remaining between them. The CDR3 length is 14 residues. Germline V lookup: CDR1 SEHNR, CDR2 FQNEAQ (reference sequence). CDR3 loop: CASSPPDINQPQHF. DNA of the CDR3: TGTGCCAGCAGCCCCCCTGACATCAATCAGCCCCAGCATTTT.

The chain links TRBV18 to TRBJ2-5; 7 bases agree with TRBD1. V shed 3 bases and J 4 bases; nucleotides not matched to a gene: 5. This CDR3 contains 14 residues. Germline assignment: CDR1 KGHSH and CDR2 LQKENI. The CDR3 sequence: CASSPTGTAETQYF. DNA of the CDR3: TGTGCCAGCTCACCCACCGGGACAGCAGAGACCCAGTACTTC.

This clonotype was found a few times. The chain is built from TRBV6-6 and TRBJ2-4, with D unclear. V shed 6 bases and J shed 7 bases, with 7 bases lying between them. The CDR3 is 11 residues long. From germline, CDR1 is MNHNY and CDR2 SVGAGI (reference sequence). CDR3 sequence: CASRADNIQYF. The CDR3 DNA follows: TGTGCCAGCAGGGCCGATAACATTCAGTACTTC.

The chain links TRBV6-5 to TRBJ1-2; TRBD1 matches at 8 bases. The CDR3 covers 14 residues. Unmatched junction bases numbered 3, after V lost 0 bases and J lost 6 bases. Germline CDR1 reads MNHEY; CDR2 reads SVGAGI. CDR3 amino acids: CASSYSQGAHGYTF. The DNA for the CDR3 is TGTGCCAGCAGTTACTCTCAGGGGGCGCATGGCTACACCTTC.

This clonotype was seen once. CDR3 protein: CASSFGTGGAYNEQFF. CDR3 sequence (DNA): TGTGCCAGCAGTTTCGGGACAGGGGGCGCCTACAATGAGCAGTTCTTC. This chain connects TRBV27 to TRBJ2-1; 12 bases fit TRBD1. Germline V CDR1 and CDR2: MNHEY, SMNVEV (reference sequence). The CDR3 is made up of 16 amino acids. V shed 3 bases, J shed 2 bases, and the junction held 2 bases outside the gene matches.

This clonotype has only a few counts. The rearrangement joins TRBV29-1 to TRBJ2-2, with D maybe TRBD2 (6 bases). Germline V gives CDR1 SQVTM, CDR2 ANQGSEA. V was clipped by 6 bases and J by 4 bases, with 12 bases between them. The CDR3 totals 13 residues. The CDR3 spells CSVDGGSTGELFF. The CDR3, as DNA: TGCAGCGTGGACGGGGGTAGCACCGGGGAGCTGTTTTTT.

This clonotype was observed a few times. The genes are TRBV29-1 and TRBJ1-2; tentatively, D is TRBD1 (5 bases). Germline assignment: CDR1 SQVTM and CDR2 ANQGSEA. CDR3 length equals 12 residues. In DNA, the CDR3 is TGCAGTGGGGGGGGGAAGAACTATGGCTACACCTTC. It is translated as CSGGGKNYGYTF.

The chain links TRBV14 to TRBJ2-1; no firm D call. The CDR3 runs to 15 residues. In germline, CDR1 is SGHDN, CDR2 FVKESK. V lost 0 bases and J 9 bases, leaving 15 bases between the germline ends. The DNA for the CDR3 is TGTGCCAGCAGCCAAGAGATTGTCGGAGCTGCTGAGCAGTTCTTC. It translates to CASSQEIVGAAEQFF. Together with reference TRBV14 and TRBJ2-1, the CDR3 gives the full variable domain: EAGVTQFPSHSVIEKGQTVTLRCDPISGHDNLYWYRRVMGKEIKFLLHFVKESKQDESGMPNNRFLAERTGGTYSTLKVQPAELEDSGVYFCASSQEIVGAAEQFFGPGTRLTVL.

J is TRBJ2-3 and V is TRBV7-2, with 9 positions matching TRBD2. This CDR3 has 14 amino acids. Germline V CDR1 and CDR2: SGHTA, FQGNSA. Trimming removed 3 bases from V and 5 bases from J; junction bases left unmatched: 3. CDR3 sequence: CASSFSGGVDTQYF. In nucleotides, the CDR3 is TGTGCCAGCAGCTTTAGCGGGGGTGTAGATACGCAGTATTTT.

This chain links TRBV18 with TRBJ1-1; weak D call: TRBD1 (6 bases). With 2 bases removed from V and 7 bases from J, the gap between germline ends came to 8 bases. CDR1 and CDR2 from the germline V gene are KGHSH and LQKENI. The CDR3 is made up of 12 amino acids. In DNA form, the CDR3 reads TGTGCCAGCTCACCAGGGGGGCGTGAAGCTTTCTTT. Its translation is CASSPGGREAFF. The full variable domain, in which reference TRBV18 and TRBJ1-1 provide the parts outside the CDR3, is NAGVMQNPRHLVRRRGQEARLRCSPMKGHSHVYWYRQLPEEGLKFMVYLQKENIIDESGMPKERFSAEFPKEGPSILRIQQVVRGDSAAYFCASSPGGREAFFGQGTRLTVV.

The chain recombines TRBV4-3 with TRBJ1-2, with TRBD1 matching 9 bases. J was trimmed by 2 bases and V by 0 bases; bases with no gene match: 4. Germline CDR1 is LGHNA and CDR2 is YSLEER. This CDR3 region has 16 residues. DNA of the CDR3: TGCGCCAGCAGCCAAGATCTACAGGGGGCGAACTATGGCTACACCTTC. This encodes CASSQDLQGANYGYTF.

This clonotype showed up many times. CDR3 protein: CASSSAGASGRSTF. The DNA of the CDR3 is TGTGCCAGCAGTTCCGCTGGGGCCAGCGGCCGTTCCACCTTC. The chain is built from TRBV7-2 and TRBJ1-2; D perhaps matches TRBD1 (5 bases). V was pared by 6 bases and J by 13 bases, with 24 bases between. The CDR3 sequence is 14 residues long. Germline V gene data show CDR1 as SGHTA and CDR2 as FQGNSA.

This clonotype came up a few times. This chain links TRBV7-2 with TRBJ2-3, with D possibly called TRBD1 or TRBD2 (6 bases each). The CDR3 covers 15 residues. Trimming stripped 5 bases from V and 3 bases from J, with 15 bases between. Per germline, CDR1 SGHTA and CDR2 FQGNSA. The CDR3 here is CASSPLGGQTDTQYF. Written as DNA, the CDR3 is TGTGCCAGCAGCCCCCTGGGGGGCCAGACAGATACGCAGTATTTT.

This clonotype was recorded at least ten times. This chain links TRBV7-2 with TRBJ2-7; 10 positions agree with TRBD2. With 1 base clipped from V and 4 bases from J, the junction kept 19 bases outside the gene matches. The germline CDR1 and CDR2 sequences are SGHTA and FQGNSA. This CDR3 spans 20 amino acids. Written as DNA, the CDR3 is TGTGCCAGCAGCTTAGGCTACTCTAGCGGGGGCCTCCATGACCTTTACGAGCAGTACTTC. Translated, it gives CASSLGYSSGGLHDLYEQYF.

In nucleotides, the CDR3 is TGTGCCAGCAGTTACCGACGGACAGGGCCCGAAATTTCCTACGAGCAGTACTTC. Amino acid sequence: CASSYRRTGPEISYEQYF. The V and J genes are TRBV6-2 or TRBV6-3 and TRBJ2-7; 8 positions agree with TRBD1. Germline V gene lookup returns CDR1 MNHEY and CDR2 SVGEGT. The CDR3 is made up of 18 amino acids. J lost 1 base, V lost 2 bases, and 13 bases had no gene match.

This clonotype has only a few counts. This chain's CDR3 is CASSVVERGPPDTQYF. For the CDR3, the DNA is TGTGCCAGCAGCGTAGTCGAGCGGGGACCCCCAGATACGCAGTATTTT. The chain uses TRBV9 and TRBJ2-3; 7 nucleotides line up with TRBD2. This CDR3 is 16 amino acids long. Trimming removed 0 bases from V and 4 bases from J; junction bases left unmatched: 8. CDR1 is SGDLS, CDR2 YYNGEE, per germline.